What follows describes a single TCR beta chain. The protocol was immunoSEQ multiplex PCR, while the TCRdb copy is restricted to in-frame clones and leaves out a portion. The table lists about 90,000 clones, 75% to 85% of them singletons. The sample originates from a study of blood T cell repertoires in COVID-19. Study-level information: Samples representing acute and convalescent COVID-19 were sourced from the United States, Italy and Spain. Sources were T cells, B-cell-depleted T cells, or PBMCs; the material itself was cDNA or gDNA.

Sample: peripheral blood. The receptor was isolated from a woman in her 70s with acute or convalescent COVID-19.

CDR3 loop: CASSLDQLHNEQFF. DNA for the CDR3: TGTGCCAGCAGCTTGGATCAGTTACACAATGAGCAGTTCTTC. The rearrangement joins TRBV5-4 to TRBJ2-1; D unclear. This CDR3 has 14 amino acids. V was cut by 0 bases and J by 5 bases, with 9 bases left in between. The germline CDR1 and CDR2 sequences are SGHNT and YYREEE (reference sequence).